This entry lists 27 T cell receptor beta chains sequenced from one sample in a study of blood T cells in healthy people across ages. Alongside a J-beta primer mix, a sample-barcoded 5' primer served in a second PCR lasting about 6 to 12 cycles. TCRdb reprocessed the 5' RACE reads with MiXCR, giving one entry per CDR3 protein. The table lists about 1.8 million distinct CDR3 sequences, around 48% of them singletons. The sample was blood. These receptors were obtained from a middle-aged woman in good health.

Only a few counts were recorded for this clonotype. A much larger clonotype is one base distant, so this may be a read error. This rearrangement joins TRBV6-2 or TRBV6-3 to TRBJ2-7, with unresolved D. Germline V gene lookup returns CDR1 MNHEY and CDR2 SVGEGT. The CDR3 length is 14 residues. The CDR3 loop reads CASSDSSKVNEQYF. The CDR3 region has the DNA TGTGCCAGCAGTGACTCGTCAAAGGTGAACGAGCAGTACTTC.

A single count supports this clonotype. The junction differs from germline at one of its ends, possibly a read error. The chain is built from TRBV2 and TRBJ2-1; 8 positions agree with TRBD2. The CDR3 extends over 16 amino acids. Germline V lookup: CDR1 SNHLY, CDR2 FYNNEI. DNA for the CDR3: TGCGCCAAGACCCTTGAGGGGACTAGGGATTACAATGAGCAGTTCTTC. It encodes CAKTLEGTRDYNEQFF.

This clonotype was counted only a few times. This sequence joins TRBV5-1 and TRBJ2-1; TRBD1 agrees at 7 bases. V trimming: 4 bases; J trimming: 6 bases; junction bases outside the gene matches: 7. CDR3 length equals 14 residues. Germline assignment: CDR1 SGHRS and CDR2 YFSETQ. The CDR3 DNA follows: TGCGCCAGCAGCGAGAGACAGGGAGTCAATGAGCAGTTCTTC. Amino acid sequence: CASSERQGVNEQFF.

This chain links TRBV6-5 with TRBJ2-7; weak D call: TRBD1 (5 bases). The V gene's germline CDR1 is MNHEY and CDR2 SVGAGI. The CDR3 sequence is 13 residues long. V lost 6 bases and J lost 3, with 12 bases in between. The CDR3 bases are TGTGCCAGCAGACAATCAGGGATCTACGAGCAGTACTTC. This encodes CASRQSGIYEQYF.

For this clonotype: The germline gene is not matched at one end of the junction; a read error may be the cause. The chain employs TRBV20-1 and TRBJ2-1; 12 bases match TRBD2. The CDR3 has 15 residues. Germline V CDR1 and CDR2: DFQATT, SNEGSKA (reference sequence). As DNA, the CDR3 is TGCAGTGCTAGATCGGGACTAGCGGGCTACAGTGAGCAGTTCTTC. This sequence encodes CSARSGLAGYSEQFF.

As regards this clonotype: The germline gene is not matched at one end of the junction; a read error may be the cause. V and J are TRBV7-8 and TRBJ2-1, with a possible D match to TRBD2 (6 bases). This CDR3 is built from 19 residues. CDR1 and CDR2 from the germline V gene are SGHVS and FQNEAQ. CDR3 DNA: TGTGCCAGCGGCTTAGTAGGGAGTAGGGCGGGGAGCTCCTACAATGAGCAGTTCTTC. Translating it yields CASGLVGSRAGSSYNEQFF.

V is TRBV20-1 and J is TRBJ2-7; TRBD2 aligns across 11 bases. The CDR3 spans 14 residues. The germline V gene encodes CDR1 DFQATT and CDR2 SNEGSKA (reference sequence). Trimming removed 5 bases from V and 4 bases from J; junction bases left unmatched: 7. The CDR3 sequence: CSAQSGTSGYEQYF. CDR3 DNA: TGCAGTGCTCAGTCCGGGACTAGCGGATACGAGCAGTACTTC.

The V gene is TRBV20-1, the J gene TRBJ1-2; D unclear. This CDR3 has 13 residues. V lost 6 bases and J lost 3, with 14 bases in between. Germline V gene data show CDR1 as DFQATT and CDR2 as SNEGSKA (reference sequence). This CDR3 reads CSAQGVAYYGYTF. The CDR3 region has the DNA TGCAGTGCGCAAGGCGTCGCCTACTATGGCTACACCTTC.

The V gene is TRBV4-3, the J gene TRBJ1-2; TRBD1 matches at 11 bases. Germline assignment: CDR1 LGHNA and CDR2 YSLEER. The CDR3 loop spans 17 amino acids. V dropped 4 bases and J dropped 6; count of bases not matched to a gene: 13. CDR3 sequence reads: CASSLVEPGQGVDGYTF. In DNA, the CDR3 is TGCGCCAGCAGCCTCGTAGAACCGGGACAGGGGGTAGATGGCTACACCTTC.

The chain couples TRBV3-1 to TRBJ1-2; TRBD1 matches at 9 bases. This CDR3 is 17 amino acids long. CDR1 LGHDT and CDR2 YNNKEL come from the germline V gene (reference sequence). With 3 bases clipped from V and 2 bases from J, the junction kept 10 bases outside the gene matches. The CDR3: CASSHSSTGTGNYGYTF. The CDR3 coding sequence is TGTGCCAGCAGCCATTCCTCTACCGGGACAGGGAACTATGGCTACACCTTC.

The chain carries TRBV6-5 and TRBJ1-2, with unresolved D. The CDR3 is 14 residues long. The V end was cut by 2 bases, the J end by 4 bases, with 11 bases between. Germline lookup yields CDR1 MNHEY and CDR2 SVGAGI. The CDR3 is CASSYIDNSYGYTF. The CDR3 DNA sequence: TGTGCCAGCAGTTACATCGACAATTCCTATGGCTACACCTTC.

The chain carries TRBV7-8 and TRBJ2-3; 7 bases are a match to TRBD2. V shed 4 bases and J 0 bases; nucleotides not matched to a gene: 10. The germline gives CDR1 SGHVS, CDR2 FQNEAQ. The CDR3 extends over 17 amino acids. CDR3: CASSYPPGRSSTDTQYF. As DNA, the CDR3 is TGTGCCAGCAGCTACCCCCCCGGGAGGAGTAGCACAGATACGCAGTATTTT.

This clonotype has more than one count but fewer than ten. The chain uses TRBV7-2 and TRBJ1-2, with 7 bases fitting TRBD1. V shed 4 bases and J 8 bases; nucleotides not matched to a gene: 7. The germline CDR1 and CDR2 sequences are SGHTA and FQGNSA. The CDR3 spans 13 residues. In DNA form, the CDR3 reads TGTGCCAGCAGCTACACAGGGGAGGGCGGCTACACCTTC. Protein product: CASSYTGEGGYTF.

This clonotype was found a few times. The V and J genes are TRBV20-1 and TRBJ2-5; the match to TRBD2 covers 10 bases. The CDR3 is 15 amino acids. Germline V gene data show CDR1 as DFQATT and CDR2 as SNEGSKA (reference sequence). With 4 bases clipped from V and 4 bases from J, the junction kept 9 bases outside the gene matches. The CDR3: CSAKIIAGGVETQYF. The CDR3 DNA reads TGCAGTGCTAAGATTATAGCGGGGGGTGTAGAGACCCAGTACTTC.

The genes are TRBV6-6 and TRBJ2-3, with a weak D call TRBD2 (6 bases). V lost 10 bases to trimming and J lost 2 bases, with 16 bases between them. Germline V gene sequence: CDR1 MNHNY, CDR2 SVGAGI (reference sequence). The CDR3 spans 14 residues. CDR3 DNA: TGTGCCACCCAAGCGGGTGTCACCACAGATACGCAGTATTTT. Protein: CATQAGVTTDTQYF.

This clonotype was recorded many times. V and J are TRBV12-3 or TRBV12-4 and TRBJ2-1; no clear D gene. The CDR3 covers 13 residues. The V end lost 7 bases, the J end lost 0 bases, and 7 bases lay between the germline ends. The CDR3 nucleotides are TGTGCCAGCAATCGGGCCTCCTACAATGAGCAGTTCTTC. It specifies CASNRASYNEQFF.

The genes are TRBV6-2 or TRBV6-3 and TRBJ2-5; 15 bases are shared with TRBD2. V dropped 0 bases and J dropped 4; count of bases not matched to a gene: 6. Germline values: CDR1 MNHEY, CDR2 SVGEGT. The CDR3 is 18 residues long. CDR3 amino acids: CASSYSRGLAGGRETQYF. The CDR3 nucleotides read TGTGCCAGCAGTTACTCGAGGGGACTAGCGGGGGGAAGAGAGACCCAGTACTTC.

CDR3: CSAISLDYGYTF. CDR3 DNA sequence: TGCAGTGCTATCAGTCTTGACTATGGCTACACCTTC. The rearrangement links TRBV20-1 to TRBJ1-2; D unclear. V shed 4 bases and J shed 3 bases, with 9 bases lying between them. Germline V gene data show CDR1 as DFQATT and CDR2 as SNEGSKA (reference sequence). The CDR3 has 12 residues.

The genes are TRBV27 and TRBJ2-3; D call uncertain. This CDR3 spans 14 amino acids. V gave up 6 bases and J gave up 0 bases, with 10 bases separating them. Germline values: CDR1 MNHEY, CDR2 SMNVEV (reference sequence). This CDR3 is CASRPAVSTDTQYF. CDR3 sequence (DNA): TGTGCCAGCAGACCCGCAGTTAGCACAGATACGCAGTATTTT.

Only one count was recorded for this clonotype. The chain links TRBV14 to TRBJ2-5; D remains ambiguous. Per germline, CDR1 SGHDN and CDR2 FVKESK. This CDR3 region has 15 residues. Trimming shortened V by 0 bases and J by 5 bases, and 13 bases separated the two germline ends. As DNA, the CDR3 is TGTGCCAGCAGCCAAGATTCTTTTCGTCTGGAGACCCAGTACTTC. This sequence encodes CASSQDSFRLETQYF.

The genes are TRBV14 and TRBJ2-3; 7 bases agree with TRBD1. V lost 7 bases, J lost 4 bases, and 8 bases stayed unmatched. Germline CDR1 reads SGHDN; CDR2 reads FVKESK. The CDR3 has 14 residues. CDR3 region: CASNKGQRADTQYF. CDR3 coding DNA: TGTGCCAGCAACAAGGGACAGAGGGCAGATACGCAGTATTTT.

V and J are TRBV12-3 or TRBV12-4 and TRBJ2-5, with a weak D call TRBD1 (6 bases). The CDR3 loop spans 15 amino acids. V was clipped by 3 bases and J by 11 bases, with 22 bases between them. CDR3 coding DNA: TGTGCCAGCAGTTTGAGTAGCGAGGGGGTTCGTGAGCAGTACTTC. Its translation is CASSLSSEGVREQYF.

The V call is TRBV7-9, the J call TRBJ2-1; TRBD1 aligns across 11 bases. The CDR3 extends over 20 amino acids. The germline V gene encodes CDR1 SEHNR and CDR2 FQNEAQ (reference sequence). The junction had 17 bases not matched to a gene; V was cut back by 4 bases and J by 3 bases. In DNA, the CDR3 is TGTGCCAGCAGCTCCCGGGACAGGGGGTTATCAGCGGGGAACTACAATGAGCAGTTCTTC. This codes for CASSSRDRGLSAGNYNEQFF.

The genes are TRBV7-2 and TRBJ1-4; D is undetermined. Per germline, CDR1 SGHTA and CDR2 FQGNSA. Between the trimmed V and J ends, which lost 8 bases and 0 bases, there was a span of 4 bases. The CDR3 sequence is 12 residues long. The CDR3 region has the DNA TGTGCCAGCGGGACAACTAATGAAAAACTGTTTTTT. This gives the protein CASGTTNEKLFF.

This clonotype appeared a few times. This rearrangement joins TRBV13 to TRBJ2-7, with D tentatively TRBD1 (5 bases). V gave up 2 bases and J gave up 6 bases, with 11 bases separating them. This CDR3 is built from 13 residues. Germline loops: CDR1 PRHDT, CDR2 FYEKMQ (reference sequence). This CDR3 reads CASSLQQGLEQYF. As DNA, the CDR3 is TGTGCCAGCAGCTTACAGCAGGGCCTCGAGCAGTACTTC.

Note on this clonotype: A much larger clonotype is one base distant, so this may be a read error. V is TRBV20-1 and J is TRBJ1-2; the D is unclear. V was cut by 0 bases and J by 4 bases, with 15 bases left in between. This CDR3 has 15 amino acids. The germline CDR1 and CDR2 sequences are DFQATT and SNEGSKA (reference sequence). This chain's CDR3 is CSARDAMQEIYGYTF. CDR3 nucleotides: TGCAGTGCTAGAGATGCCATGCAGGAGATCTATGGCTACACCTTC.

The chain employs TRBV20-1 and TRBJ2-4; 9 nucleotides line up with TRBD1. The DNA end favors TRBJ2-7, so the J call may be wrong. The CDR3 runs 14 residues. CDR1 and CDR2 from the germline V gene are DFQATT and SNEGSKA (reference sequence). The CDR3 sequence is CSAERPGQGREQYF. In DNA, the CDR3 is TGCAGTGCCGAAAGACCGGGACAGGGACGCGAGCAGTACTTC.